The 10 T cell receptor beta chains below were found in one sample sequenced in a study of molecular identifiers for immune sequencing clone quantification. TCRdb reanalysed the PCR reads using MiXCR and keeps one entry per CDR3 protein. Of around 460,000 distinct CDR3 sequences listed, about 26% were seen once; the top ten hold 0.7% to 0.9%. The sample taken for sequencing was naive CD8+ T cells from blood, with Jurkat cell RNA spiked in. The subset here: FACS-sorted CD8+CD4-CCR7+CD45RA+ naive T cells. These receptors were taken from a human donor in good health. Some libraries in this study had Jurkat cell RNA spiked in.

As regards this clonotype: A read error may account for a junction end that differs from germline. The rearrangement links TRBV4-3 to TRBJ1-1, with D unclear. There are 15 residues in the CDR3. Germline V gene data show CDR1 as LGHNA and CDR2 as YSLEER. CDR3 sequence: CASSQKVTAITEALF. The DNA for the CDR3 is TGCGCCAGCAGCCAGAAGGTAACGGCGATCACTGAAGCTCTCTTT.

This clonotype appeared many times. V is TRBV15 and J is TRBJ2-1; no clear D. Germline V lookup: CDR1 LNHNV, CDR2 YYDKDF (reference sequence). The CDR3 spans 15 residues. Between the trimmed V and J ends, which lost 4 bases and 0 bases, there was a span of 10 bases. CDR3 sequence (DNA): TGTGCCACCAGCACAGACCTGAGCTCCTACAATGAGCAGTTCTTC. It is translated as CATSTDLSSYNEQFF.

This clonotype has ten or more counts. The chain carries TRBV6-1 and TRBJ2-3; no firm D call. Trimming shortened V by 2 bases and J by 0 bases, and 9 bases separated the two germline ends. Germline V gene lookup returns CDR1 MNHNS and CDR2 SASEGT. The CDR3 loop spans 15 amino acids. The CDR3 sequence: CASSELGPSTDTQYF. CDR3 DNA: TGTGCCAGCAGTGAACTAGGCCCTAGCACAGATACGCAGTATTTT.

Here the CDR3 reads CASSGDSPLHF. CDR3 DNA sequence: TGTGCCAGCTCTGGCGATTCACCCCTCCACTTT. The chain uses TRBV18 and TRBJ1-6; D unclear. With 6 bases removed from V and 8 bases from J, the gap between germline ends came to 5 bases. The length of the CDR3 is 11 residues. From germline, CDR1 is KGHSH and CDR2 LQKENI.

This clonotype was observed many times. This chain joins TRBV28 and TRBJ2-3; no reliable D call. V was clipped by 4 bases and J by 5 bases, with 13 bases between them. This CDR3 has 14 residues. Germline assignment: CDR1 MDHEN and CDR2 SYDVKM. The CDR3 coding sequence is TGTGCCAGCAGTTCCGACTCCTCTTTAGATACGCAGTATTTT. It encodes CASSSDSSLDTQYF.

This chain links TRBV3-1 with TRBJ2-7; D gene unclear. This CDR3 spans 14 amino acids. V lost 4 bases, J lost 2 bases, and 12 bases lay in between. The V gene's germline CDR1 is LGHDT and CDR2 YNNKEL (reference sequence). CDR3 residues: CASSRRLDAYEQYF. In nucleotides, the CDR3 is TGTGCCAGCAGCCGACGGCTTGACGCCTACGAGCAGTACTTC.

With regard to this clonotype: One end of the junction does not line up with germline, which may come from a read error. The chain is built from TRBV6-6 and TRBJ2-4, with TRBD2 matching 7 bases. CDR1 and CDR2 (germline): MNHNY, SVGAGI (reference sequence). CDR3 length: 18 residues. CDR3 coding DNA: TGTGCCCGCAGTTACGCCATGACTAGCCGGCTAGCCAAAAACATTCAGTACTTC. Translation gives CARSYAMTSRLAKNIQYF.

This clonotype occurred once. One end of the junction does not line up with germline, which may come from a read error. CDR3 loop: CAGSLSTGRSEQYF. CDR3 bases: TGTGCCGGCAGTTTGTCGACAGGGCGCTCCGAGCAGTACTTC. The chain joins TRBV6-2 or TRBV6-3 to TRBJ2-7, with 7 bases aligning to TRBD1. There are 14 residues in the CDR3. The germline V gene has CDR1 MNHEY and CDR2 SVGEGT.

This clonotype was recorded many times. The CDR3 bases are TGCGCCAGCAGCTTGGGGGACACTGAAGCTTTCTTT. Translated: CASSLGDTEAFF. The chain recombines TRBV5-1 with TRBJ1-1; D is unclear. V was clipped by 0 bases and J by 3 bases, with 3 bases between them. The CDR3 is 12 amino acids. Germline CDR1 SGHRS, CDR2 YFSETQ.

This clonotype has a handful of counts. V usage is TRBV12-3 or TRBV12-4 and J usage is TRBJ2-1; 15 bases line up with TRBD2. The CDR3 extends over 17 amino acids. The J segment lost 7 bases and the V segment lost 3 bases, leaving 7 bases of the junction unmatched. The CDR3 DNA reads as TGTGCCAGCAGTTTCGGGACTAGCGGGAGGTTGTCAAATGAGCAGTTCTTC. Translation: CASSFGTSGRLSNEQFF.